The 9 T cell receptor beta chains below were found in one sample sequenced in a study of T-cell reconstitution after alpha-beta-depleted transplantation in children. Construction of the TCRbeta library involved unique molecular identifiers. TCRdb re-analysed the PCR reads in MiXCR, keeping a single row per CDR3 protein. The table lists 550,000 to 800,000 distinct CDR3 sequences, 13% of them singletons. The sequencing here drew on PBMCs, taken before TCRalphabeta/CD19-depleted stem cell transplant. The receptors shown here come from a girl aged 2 to 10 with congenital amegakaryocytic thrombocytopenia, due to receive a stem cell transplant.

There are many counts of this clonotype. The J gene is TRBJ2-7, the V gene TRBV20-1; no clear D gene. This CDR3 contains 12 residues. V was clipped by 6 bases and J by 1 base, with 10 bases between them. Germline CDR1 DFQATT, CDR2 SNEGSKA (reference sequence). CDR3 region: CSAKSISYEQYF. As DNA, the CDR3 is TGCAGTGCGAAATCCATATCCTACGAGCAGTACTTC.

There are many counts of this clonotype. This chain joins TRBV5-1 and TRBJ2-3; D might be TRBD2 (6 bases). Germline V CDR1 and CDR2: SGHRS, YFSETQ. The V end lost 3 bases, the J end lost 2 bases, and 13 bases lay between the germline ends. CDR3 length: 15 amino acids. The CDR3 is CASSWGDRDTDTQYF. CDR3 in DNA: TGCGCCAGCAGCTGGGGGGACCGCGACACAGATACGCAGTATTTT. Supplemented by reference TRBV5-1 and TRBJ2-3, the full variable domain reads KAGVTQTPRYLIKTRGQQVTLSCSPISGHRSVSWYQQTPGQGLQFLFEYFSETQRNKGNFPGRFSGRQFSNSRSEMNVSTLELGDSALYLCASSWGDRDTDTQYFGPGTRLTVL.

This clonotype was detected ten times or more. The chain joins TRBV2 to TRBJ1-2, with a tentative D call TRBD1 (6 bases). This CDR3 comprises 14 residues. Germline CDR1 is SNHLY and CDR2 is FYNNEI. V was trimmed by 7 bases and J by 6 bases, leaving 18 bases between them. The CDR3 loop reads CASTPTWEGDGYTF. The CDR3 bases are TGTGCCAGCACCCCTACATGGGAGGGGGATGGCTACACCTTC.

This clonotype has a count of ten or more. This chain connects TRBV7-6 to TRBJ2-3, with a possible D match to TRBD1 (6 bases). The length of the CDR3 is 15 residues. Trimming removed 3 bases from V and 5 bases from J, with 15 bases in between. Germline-derived CDR1 and CDR2 are SGHVS and FNYEAQ. This CDR3 reads CASSFPAGGVDTQYF. As DNA, the CDR3 is TGTGCCAGCAGCTTCCCCGCTGGGGGCGTAGATACGCAGTATTTT.

The gene calls are TRBV20-1 and TRBJ2-5, with TRBD2 matching 8 bases. V was pared by 4 bases and J by 2 bases, with 12 bases of the junction left unmatched. CDR1 DFQATT and CDR2 SNEGSKA come from the germline V gene (reference sequence). This CDR3 is built from 16 residues. CDR3 coding DNA: TGCAGTGCTAACAACCCTGTAGCGGGGCAACAAGAGACCCAGTACTTC. Translation: CSANNPVAGQQETQYF.

This clonotype showed up many times. This sequence joins TRBV20-1 and TRBJ2-7; 8 bases align to TRBD2. The CDR3 has 15 amino acids. Germline V gene sequence: CDR1 DFQATT, CDR2 SNEGSKA (reference sequence). Trimming cost V 2 bases and J 0 bases; bases outside gene matches: 6. Here the CDR3 reads CSARRWREASYEQYF. As DNA, the CDR3 is TGCAGTGCTAGAAGGTGGCGGGAGGCCTCCTACGAGCAGTACTTC.

This clonotype was observed many times. Here the CDR3 DNA reads TGCGCCAGCAGCTTGTTCCCAGGACCCCAAGAGACCCAGTACTTC. This encodes CASSLFPGPQETQYF. The rearrangement links TRBV5-1 to TRBJ2-5; D is unresolved. V dropped 1 base and J dropped 1 base, with 11 bases sitting between them. The CDR3 covers 15 residues. Germline values: CDR1 SGHRS, CDR2 YFSETQ.

The chain carries TRBV7-8 and TRBJ2-2, with TRBD2 identical over 7 bases. The CDR3 runs 17 residues. Germline CDR1 reads SGHVS; CDR2 reads FQNEAQ. The J segment lost 6 bases and the V segment lost 2 bases, leaving 12 bases of the junction unmatched. This CDR3 is CASSLSAAAGRAGELFF. Here the CDR3 DNA reads TGTGCCAGCAGCTTATCGGCGGCAGCGGGGCGGGCCGGGGAGCTGTTTTTT.

With regard to this clonotype: One base away lies a much larger clone, so this may be a sequencing read error. The chain joins TRBV10-3 to TRBJ2-7, with 7 bases that match TRBD1. The CDR3 covers 15 residues. Germline V gene sequence: CDR1 ENHRY, CDR2 SYGVKD. For the CDR3, the DNA is TGTGCCATCAGTGAGGGGACAGTTTCCTTCTACGAGCAGTCCTTC. The encoded protein is CAISEGTVSFYEQSF.